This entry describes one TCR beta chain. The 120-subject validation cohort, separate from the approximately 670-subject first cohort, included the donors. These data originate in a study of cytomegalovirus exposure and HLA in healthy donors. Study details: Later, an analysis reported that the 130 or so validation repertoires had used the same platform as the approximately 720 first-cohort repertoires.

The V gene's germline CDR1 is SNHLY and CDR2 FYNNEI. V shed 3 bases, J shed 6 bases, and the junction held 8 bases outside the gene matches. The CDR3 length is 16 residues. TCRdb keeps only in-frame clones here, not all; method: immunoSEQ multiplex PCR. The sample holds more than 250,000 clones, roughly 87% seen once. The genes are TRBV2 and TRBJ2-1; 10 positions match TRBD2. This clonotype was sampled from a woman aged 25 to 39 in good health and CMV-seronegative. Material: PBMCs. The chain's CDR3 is CASSDRGGTSVNEQFF. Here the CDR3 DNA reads TGTGCCAGCAGTGATAGGGGTGGGACTAGCGTCAATGAGCAGTTCTTC.